This TCR beta chain was identified during a study of tumor-infiltrating lymphocytes in localized non-small cell lung cancer. In the study overall: Several tumor histologies, both smoking statuses, and some post-neoadjuvant chemotherapy samples were included.

As to this clone: Its antigen is not identified.

CDR1 and CDR2 (germline): KGHSH, LQKENI. The CDR3 runs 15 residues. Trimming cost V 3 bases and J 4 bases, with 14 bases left between them. This table comes from immunoSEQ multiplex PCR, and its TCRdb copy is limited to in-frame clones, with some not included. The sample lists about 12,000 clones, approximately 90% occurring once. General study points: No T-cell fraction difference was seen between IM1 and IM2 tumors. Only some patients had TCR sequencing, depending on available tissue. TCRbeta sequencing showed higher T cell infiltration in tumors than uninvolved lung.

Sequences were obtained from lung tumor tissue. This chain links TRBV18 with TRBJ2-3; D not certain. The TCR was taken from a human donor with non-small cell lung cancer. Here the CDR3 reads CASSPGTTGPDTQYF. The CDR3 coding sequence is TGTGCCAGCTCACCGGGCACCACCGGCCCAGATACGCAGTATTTT. Variable domain in full (rest from reference TRBV18 and TRBJ2-3): NAGVMQNPRHLVRRRGQEARLRCSPMKGHSHVYWYRQLPEEGLKFMVYLQKENIIDESGMPKERFSAEFPKEGPSILRIQQVVRGDSAAYFCASSPGTTGPDTQYFGPGTRLTVL.